This TCR beta chain was sequenced during a study of T cell responses to AZD1222 COVID-19 vaccine. Study-level background: Timing groups of about 4 and about 12 weeks for second doses were pooled. Study results and caveats: Increases in Spike-specific TCR breadth and depth were seen after two AZD1222 doses. All repertoire sampling was performed exclusively after the peak T cell response. Clonal diversity may have been underestimated, and the donors were mostly white British, with more females than males.

The method was immunoSEQ multiplex PCR; TCRdb's version includes in-frame clones alone and lacks a portion of them. This sample has around 140,000 clones, with around 90% found just once. With regard to this clone: Its antigen is not identified.

The receptor's source is an adult in good health. This sample comprised peripheral blood, obtained on day 0 of AZD1222 vaccination.

In DNA form, the CDR3 reads TGTGCCATCAGTGAGTGGGTAGGAAGGGATGAGCAGTTCTTC. Amino acid sequence: CAISEWVGRDEQFF. The genes are TRBV10-3 and TRBJ2-1; D is unclear. V was pared by 1 base and J by 8 bases, with 12 bases between. This CDR3 spans 14 amino acids. Germline V lookup: CDR1 ENHRY, CDR2 SYGVKD.